These 29 T cell receptor beta chains were sequenced from one sample in a study of tumor-infiltrating lymphocytes in primary liver carcinoma. Starting from approximately 0.45 ug of total RNA, TCR beta cDNA was produced with a primer in the constant region. Employing slightly modified ARM-PCR, three nested multiplex PCR rounds were run, and these gave rise to the TCR beta libraries. The first two PCR rounds used TRBV1-TRBV30 primers with a Cbeta primer, roughly 10 cycles each. TCRdb used MiXCR to reprocess the multiplex PCR reads, holding one entry per CDR3 protein. The table has 100,000 or so distinct CDR3 sequences, 55% to 75% seen once; the top ten hold about 9.2%. The roughly 20-34 mg bulk tissue piece was not sorted before simultaneous RNA and DNA extraction. The source material was liver tumor tissue from sampling region 5. Subset given: tumor region T5, tumor centre. These receptor sequences come from a woman aged 55 to 70 with primary liver carcinoma and hepatitis B virus infection.

Regarding this clonotype: Possible read error: a much larger clone is one base away. The CDR3 does not close with the conserved phenylalanine or tryptophan, likely indicating a read error. This chain connects TRBV7-9 to TRBJ2-2; D ambiguous. The length of the CDR3 is 13 residues. Trimming shortened V by 3 bases and J by 9 bases, and 11 bases separated the two germline ends. Germline values: CDR1 SEHNR, CDR2 FQNEAQ (reference sequence). The CDR3 DNA reads TGTGCCAGCAGCTTGGCCGGTGCAAGGGAGCTGTTTTTA. Amino acid sequence: CASSLAGARELFL.

This clonotype was observed once. A much more abundant neighbour one base away suggests this may be a read error. The J gene is TRBJ2-2, the V gene TRBV10-2; no definite D call. The CDR3 totals 14 residues. Per the germline V gene, CDR1 is WSHSY and CDR2 is SAAADI. DNA of the CDR3: TGCACCAGCAGAACCTATAGGAACACCGGGGAGCTGTTTTTT. Translation gives CTSRTYRNTGELFF.

The chain combines TRBV6-5 with TRBJ2-7; TRBD2 matches 12 bases. Germline V lookup: CDR1 MNHEY, CDR2 SVGAGI. With V trimmed by 7 bases and J by 8 bases, 12 bases remained unmatched. This CDR3 region has 15 residues. The CDR3, as DNA: TGTGCCAGCAATTCGTCGACTAGCGGGAGACTGAAGCAGTACTTC. This translates into CASNSSTSGRLKQYF.

About this clonotype: The junction departs from germline at one end; a sequencing error may be responsible. This chain uses TRBV12-3 or TRBV12-4 with TRBJ2-2, with TRBD1 identical over 7 bases. The CDR3 consists of 15 residues. In nucleotides, the CDR3 is TGTGCCAGCAGAAGACAGGGATTGAACACCGGGGAGCTGTCTTTT. Amino acids: CASRRQGLNTGELSF.

This clonotype is a singleton in its sample. V and J are TRBV10-3 and TRBJ2-1; 9 bases align to TRBD1. Germline lookup yields CDR1 ENHRY and CDR2 SYGVKD. After removal of 10 bases from V and 15 bases from J, the junction contained 16 bases not matched to a gene. The CDR3 spans 13 residues. CDR3 nucleotide sequence: TGTGCCAGCACCACGGACAGGGGCAATGAGATGTTCTTC. Its protein product is CASTTDRGNEMFF.

On this clonotype itself: A junction boundary mismatches the germline segment, possibly from a read error. The chain couples TRBV4-1 to TRBJ2-2; 10 bases align to TRBD2. The V gene's germline CDR1 is MGHRA and CDR2 YSYEKL. The CDR3 consists of 16 residues. In nucleotides, the CDR3 is TGCGCTAGCAGCCTAGGAGCGGGAGGGCCTACCGGGGAGCTGTTTTTT. It yields the protein CASSLGAGGPTGELFF.

Regarding this clonotype: At one boundary the junction diverges from the germline segment, which might be a read error. The gene calls are TRBV6-5 and TRBJ1-2, with 7 positions matching TRBD1. Germline values: CDR1 MNHEY, CDR2 SVGAGI. The CDR3 runs to 13 residues. CDR3 sequence reads: CVSSLGQNYGYTF. The CDR3 DNA follows: TGTGTCAGCAGTTTGGGACAGAACTATGGCTACACCTTC.

In regard to this clonotype: A much larger clone lies a single base off, so this may be a read error. The chain is built from TRBV7-9 and TRBJ1-5, with a tentative D call TRBD1 (6 bases). The germline V gene encodes CDR1 SEHNR and CDR2 FQNEAQ (reference sequence). V was clipped by 3 bases and J by 6 bases, with 18 bases between them. The CDR3 has 16 amino acids. This CDR3 is CASSLGDKGQGQPQHF. The CDR3 bases are TGTGCCAGCAGCTTGGGGGACAAGGGGCAGGGTCAGCCCCAGCATTTT.

On this clonotype itself: An end of the junction differs from the germline gene, which may be a read error. The chain couples TRBV5-1 to TRBJ2-2; D unclear. There are 15 residues in the CDR3. CDR1 is SGHRS, CDR2 YFSETQ, per germline. The CDR3 sequence is CASSLGHSNTEELFF. CDR3 coding DNA: TGCGCCAGCAGCTTGGGACACTCGAACACCGAGGAGCTGTTTTTT.

Notes on this clonotype: Relative to the germline gene, one junction end is altered; a read error may explain this. The chain has TRBV12-3 or TRBV12-4 and TRBJ2-2; TRBD2 matches 15 bases. The CDR3 runs to 19 residues. The CDR3 DNA reads as TGTGCCAGCAATCCGCCCAGGACTAGCGGGGGGGCGAACACCGGAGAGCTGTTTTTT. Translated, it gives CASNPPRTSGGANTGELFF.

On this clonotype itself: A read error is possible here, since a much larger clone lies one base away. The gene calls are TRBV5-1 and TRBJ2-5, with 10 bases that match TRBD1. After removal of 4 bases from V and 7 bases from J, the junction contained 10 bases not matched to a gene. The germline gives CDR1 SGHRS, CDR2 YFSETQ. The CDR3 loop spans 15 amino acids. The CDR3 nucleotides read TGCGCCAGCAGCGAGGGACAGGGGCTGGAAGGGACCCAGTACTTC. Its protein product is CASSEGQGLEGTQYF.

As for this clonotype: The junction and the germline gene differ at one end; a read error may be behind it. The rearrangement links TRBV28 to TRBJ1-1, with no clear D. The CDR3 length is 18 residues. CDR1 is MDHEN, CDR2 SYDVKM, per germline. The CDR3 DNA follows: TGTGCCAGTAGTTTACCGTTCCTCCCGGGCCCCAAGCATACTGAAGCTTTCTTT. This sequence encodes CASSLPFLPGPKHTEAFF.

Of note for this clonotype: A read error may account for a junction end that differs from germline. The V and J genes are TRBV4-2 and TRBJ2-7, with TRBD2 matching 9 bases. CDR3 length: 17 residues. Germline-derived CDR1 and CDR2 are LGHNA and YNFKEQ. For the CDR3, the DNA is TGTGCCAGCAGCCAAGAGGATGGACTAGCGCGTTCCTACGAGCACTACTTC. It is translated as CASSQEDGLARSYEHYF.

This sequence joins TRBV10-3 and TRBJ1-2, with D uncertain. V lost 0 bases and J lost 1, with 9 bases in between. This CDR3 has 15 amino acids. CDR1 is ENHRY and CDR2 is SYGVKD in the germline V gene. The CDR3 spells CAISESPGVNYGYTF. The DNA of the CDR3 is TGTGCCATCAGTGAGTCCCCGGGCGTTAACTATGGCTACACCTTC.

This chain links TRBV29-1 with TRBJ2-3; 9 bases align to TRBD2. Germline V gene data show CDR1 as SQVTM and CDR2 as ANQGSEA. J lost 7 bases, V lost 3 bases, and 8 bases had no gene match. The CDR3 is made up of 14 amino acids. CDR3 amino acids: CSVDAGGPRNTQYF. In DNA, the CDR3 is TGCAGCGTTGATGCGGGAGGGCCCAGGAATACGCAGTATTTT.

The sample holds many counts of this clonotype. V and J are TRBV29-1 and TRBJ2-7, with TRBD2 matching over 14 bases. This CDR3 contains 16 residues. The V segment lost 6 bases and the J segment 2 bases; nucleotides outside the gene matches: 9. Germline V gives CDR1 SQVTM, CDR2 ANQGSEA. CDR3 protein: CSVGTSGSWAPYEQYF. DNA for the CDR3: TGCAGCGTGGGGACTAGCGGGAGTTGGGCCCCCTACGAGCAGTACTTC.

The chain links TRBV29-1 to TRBJ2-2; D perhaps matches TRBD1 (6 bases). The CDR3 length is 13 residues. From germline, CDR1 is SQVTM and CDR2 ANQGSEA. V was shortened by 6 bases and J by 10 bases, with 18 bases between the two germline ends. The CDR3: CSVGHGANVELFF. The CDR3 DNA is TGCAGCGTGGGACATGGGGCGAACGTGGAGCTGTTTTTT.

Notes on this clonotype: Likely a read error: the CDR3 ends without its conserved phenylalanine or tryptophan. This chain links TRBV11-3 with TRBJ2-3; 7 bases align to TRBD2. Trimming at V came to 3 bases and at J to 1 base, leaving 10 bases not matched to a gene. Germline loops: CDR1 SGHNT, CDR2 YENEEA. The CDR3 loop spans 17 amino acids. CDR3 loop: CASSLESGLAGTDTQYL. CDR3 nucleotide sequence: TGTGCCAGCAGCTTGGAATCGGGGCTAGCGGGCACAGATACGCAGTATCTT.

Worth noting for this clonotype: A much larger clone lies a single base off, so this may be a read error. The genes are TRBV5-6 and TRBJ2-1; D gene ambiguous. Germline V gives CDR1 SGHDT, CDR2 YYEEEE. The CDR3 contains 15 residues. CDR3 residues: CASSDGGTRYNEQLF. CDR3 DNA sequence: TGTGCCAGCAGCGATGGCGGCACTCGATACAATGAGCAGCTCTTC.

On this clonotype itself: An end of the junction does not agree with germline; a read error may underlie this. V usage is TRBV11-2 and J usage is TRBJ2-1; no clear D. The CDR3 runs to 13 residues. Germline V CDR1 and CDR2: SGHAT, FQNNGV. The CDR3 loop reads CASSLQNTNEHFF. CDR3 DNA: TGTGCCAGCAGCCTACAAAACACCAATGAGCACTTCTTC.

The rearrangement joins TRBV5-5 to TRBJ1-1, with unresolved D. The CDR3 extends over 13 amino acids. Germline V gives CDR1 SGHKS, CDR2 YYEKEE (reference sequence). Trimming cost V 4 bases and J 3 bases, with 10 bases left between them. The CDR3 sequence: CASSLNLDTEAFF. Here the CDR3 DNA reads TGTGCCAGCAGCCTCAATCTAGACACTGAAGCTTTCTTT.

As concerns this clonotype: An end of the junction does not agree with germline; a read error may underlie this. The gene calls are TRBV29-1 and TRBJ2-3; TRBD2 aligns across 8 bases. Looked up from germline, CDR1 is SQVTM and CDR2 is ANQGSEA. The CDR3 has 15 amino acids. This chain's CDR3 is CGVDRPAGGTDTQYF. The CDR3, as DNA: TGCGGCGTTGACCGACCAGCGGGGGGCACAGATACGCAGTATTTT.

Comments on this clonotype: At one boundary the junction diverges from the germline segment, which might be a read error. The chain is built from TRBV11-1 and TRBJ2-2; a possible D gene is TRBD2 (5 bases). The germline gives CDR1 SGHAT, CDR2 FQDESV (reference sequence). This CDR3 spans 14 amino acids. This chain's CDR3 is CDSRPRLDTGELFF. The DNA for the CDR3 is TGTGACAGCAGACCGAGACTTGACACCGGGGAGTTGTTTTTT.

V gene TRBV6-5 combines with J gene TRBJ2-1; D is possibly TRBD2 (5 bases). The V end lost 7 bases, the J end lost 15 bases, and 25 bases lay between the germline ends. The CDR3 loop spans 14 amino acids. Germline CDR1 MNHEY, CDR2 SVGAGI. CDR3 nucleotide sequence: TGTGCCAGCACCCCCCCGACGGTAGGACTCGAGTGGTTCTTC. Translated: CASTPPTVGLEWFF.

With respect to this clonotype: Germline is not matched at one junction end, which may reflect a read error. This chain links TRBV12-3 or TRBV12-4 with TRBJ1-5; D possibly corresponds to TRBD1 (5 bases). The CDR3 has 14 amino acids. The CDR3 DNA reads as TGTGCCTGCAGTTCAGGGTCGGGGGATAAGCCCCAGCATTTT. Translation gives CACSSGSGDKPQHF.

This clonotype was detected many times. The chain combines TRBV12-3 or TRBV12-4 with TRBJ1-5; tentative D call: TRBD1 (5 bases). V lost 5 bases to trimming and J lost 7 bases, with 18 bases between them. This CDR3 region has 15 residues. The CDR3 DNA reads TGTGCCAGCAGTCCCCTGTCCGGCGGGGGACAGCCCCAGCATTTT. Encoded protein: CASSPLSGGGQPQHF.

This clonotype occurred many times. V is TRBV12-1 and J is TRBJ2-1; the table's D call TRBD1 went unverified against the DNA. TRBV12-1 is marked as a pseudogene. The CDR3 sequence is 10 residues long. CDR3 bases: TGTGCCAGCTTGGGGGGGGGGCAGTTCTTC. Encoded protein: CASLGGGQFF.

Notes on this clonotype: A junction end diverges from the germline sequence, so it may reflect a read error. The chain recombines TRBV11-3 with TRBJ2-5, with D unresolved. Per germline, CDR1 SGHNT and CDR2 YENEEA. The CDR3 sequence is 12 residues long. CDR3 nucleotides: TGTGTCAGCAACTTAGTACAAGAGACCCAGTACTTC. Its protein product is CVSNLVQETQYF. The entire variable domain, with the rest obtained from reference TRBV11-3 and TRBJ2-5, is as follows: EAGVVQSPRYKIIEKKQPVAFWCNPISGHNTLYWYLQNLGQGPELLIRYENEEAVDDSQLPKDRFSAERLKGVDSTLKIQPAELGDSAVYLCVSNLVQETQYFGPGTRLLVL.

As concerns this clonotype: The germline gene is not matched at one end of the junction; a read error may be the cause. The V and J genes are TRBV7-3 and TRBJ2-3, with D unresolved. CDR3 length: 15 residues. Germline loops: CDR1 SGHTA, CDR2 FQGTGA. The CDR3 loop is CASSLNPLGTDTHYF. CDR3 DNA sequence: TGTGCCAGCAGCCTAAACCCATTAGGCACAGATACGCATTATTTT.